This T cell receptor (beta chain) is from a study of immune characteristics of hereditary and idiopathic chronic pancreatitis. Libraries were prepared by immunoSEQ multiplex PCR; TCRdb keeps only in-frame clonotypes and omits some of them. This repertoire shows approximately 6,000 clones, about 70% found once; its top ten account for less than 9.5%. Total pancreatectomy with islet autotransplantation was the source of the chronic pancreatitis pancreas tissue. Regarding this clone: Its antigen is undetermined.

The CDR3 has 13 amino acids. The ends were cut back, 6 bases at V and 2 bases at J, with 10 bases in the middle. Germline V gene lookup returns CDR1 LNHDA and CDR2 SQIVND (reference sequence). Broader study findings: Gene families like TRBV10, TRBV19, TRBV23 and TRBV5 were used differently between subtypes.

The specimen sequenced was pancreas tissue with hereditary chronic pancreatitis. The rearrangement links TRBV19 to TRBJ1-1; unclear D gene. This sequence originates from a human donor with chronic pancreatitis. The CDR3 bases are TGTGCCAGTAGGTACGATTATAACACTGAAGCTTTCTTT. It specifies CASRYDYNTEAFF.